The clone carrying this T cell receptor (beta chain) was seen only once. The antigen remains unidentified. This sample is part of a study of human T cells and chemical hapten exposure. Study outcomes and limitations: There was a positive correlation between PT1 expanded TCR counts and patch test score.

This sample's time point: pre-sensitization, week 0. Treatment given: therapeutic diphenylcyclopropenone sensitization with weekly scalp DPC. Germline-derived CDR1 and CDR2 are SQVTM and ANQGSEA. The CDR3 has 9 residues. V shed 5 bases and J shed 6 bases, with 4 bases lying between them. In the original workflow: Counts of TCRs in each sample centred on a median of around 100,000 and extended from approximately 25,000 to 650,000. Each CDR3 protein gets one entry after TCRdb re-called the RACE reads with MiXCR. The V and J calls and clone size come from TCRdb's table, not from the authors' own analysis. The sample contains roughly 40,000 distinct CDR3 sequences, 10% of which appear only once.

The chain employs TRBV29-1 and TRBJ1-2; no reliable D call. The material sequenced was whole blood, taken in connection with sensitization to the hapten diphenylcyclopropenone (DPC). The source is a man aged 25-45 years with alopecia areata. Some clones in this sample may be carry-over from other donors' samples. CDR3 DNA: TGCAGCGTTATGGATGGCTACACCTTC. Translated, it gives CSVMDGYTF.